This TCR beta chain derives from a study of T-cell reconstitution after alpha-beta-depleted transplantation in children. Points from the study as a whole: Some patients showed high day-60 TCRbeta diversity, which derived from surviving recipient T cells and thymic progenitors. Most T-cell counts and diversity one year after the transplant came from T cells that were newly produced. Reportedly, roughly two months post-transplant, alpha-beta T cells arose from several hundred expanded graft clones.

TCRbeta library construction was performed incorporating unique molecular identifiers. TCRdb processed the PCR reads anew with MiXCR; each CDR3 protein has one entry. This sample has about 830,000 distinct CDR3 sequences, with roughly 16% found just once. Germline-derived CDR1 and CDR2 are SNHLY and FYNNEI. With 6 bases clipped from V and 2 bases from J, the junction kept 6 bases outside the gene matches. The CDR3 sequence is 14 residues long. Note on this clonotype: What it recognizes is unknown.

V gene TRBV2 combines with J gene TRBJ2-5; the match to TRBD2 covers 7 bases. The clonotype originates from a male patient aged 5 to 17 who had a stem cell transplant for acute lymphoblastic leukemia, so the T cells may come from the graft donor. This specimen consisted of PBMCs, mostly from graft donor cells, obtained 360 days after TCRalphabeta/CD19-depleted stem cell transplant. The CDR3 bases are TGTGCCAGCAGAGCGGGACTCCTACAAGAGACCCAGTACTTC. Protein: CASRAGLLQETQYF. Full variable domain (rest looked up from reference TRBV2 and TRBJ2-5): EPEVTQTPSHQVTQMGQEVILRCVPISNHLYFYWYRQILGQKVEFLVSFYNNEISEKSEIFDDQFSVERPDGSNFTLKIRSTKLEDSAMYFCASRAGLLQETQYFGPGTRLLVL.